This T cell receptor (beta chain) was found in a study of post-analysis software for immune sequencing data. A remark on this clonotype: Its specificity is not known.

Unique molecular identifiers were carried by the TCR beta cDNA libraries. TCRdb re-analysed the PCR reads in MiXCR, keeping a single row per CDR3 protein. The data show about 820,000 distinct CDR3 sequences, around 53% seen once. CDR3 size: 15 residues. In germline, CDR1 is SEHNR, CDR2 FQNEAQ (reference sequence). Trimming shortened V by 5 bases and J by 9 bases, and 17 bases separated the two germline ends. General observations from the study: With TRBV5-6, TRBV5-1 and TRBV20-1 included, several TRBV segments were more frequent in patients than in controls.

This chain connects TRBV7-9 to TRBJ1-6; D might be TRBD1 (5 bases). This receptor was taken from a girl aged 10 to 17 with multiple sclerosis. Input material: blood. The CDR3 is CASSPEGAGISPLHF. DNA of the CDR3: TGTGCCAGCAGCCCCGAGGGCGCAGGGATTTCACCCCTCCACTTT.